The sequence of this T cell receptor (beta chain) was determined in a study of patients and donors after allogeneic stem cell transplantation. TCRdb analysed the RT-PCR reads with MiXCR anew, one entry per CDR3 protein. The sample shows roughly 200,000 distinct CDR3 sequences, around 40% of them seen only once. V was clipped by 4 bases and J by 4 bases; unmatched bases: 3. The CDR3 is 14 amino acids. CDR1 is SGHRS and CDR2 is YFSETQ in the germline V gene. Material for sequencing was blood, either unsorted or a sorted T cell fraction (not recorded which). This clonotype was obtained from a human donor who was either an allogeneic HSCT recipient or a stem cell or donor lymphocyte infusion donor (not recorded which). It is not recorded whose cells these are; they may come from a transplant donor. The chain recombines TRBV5-1 with TRBJ1-4; 8 bases fit TRBD1. The DNA of the CDR3 is TGCGCCAGCAGCCGGGACAGGAGTAATGAAAAACTGTTTTTT. Its protein product is CASSRDRSNEKLFF.